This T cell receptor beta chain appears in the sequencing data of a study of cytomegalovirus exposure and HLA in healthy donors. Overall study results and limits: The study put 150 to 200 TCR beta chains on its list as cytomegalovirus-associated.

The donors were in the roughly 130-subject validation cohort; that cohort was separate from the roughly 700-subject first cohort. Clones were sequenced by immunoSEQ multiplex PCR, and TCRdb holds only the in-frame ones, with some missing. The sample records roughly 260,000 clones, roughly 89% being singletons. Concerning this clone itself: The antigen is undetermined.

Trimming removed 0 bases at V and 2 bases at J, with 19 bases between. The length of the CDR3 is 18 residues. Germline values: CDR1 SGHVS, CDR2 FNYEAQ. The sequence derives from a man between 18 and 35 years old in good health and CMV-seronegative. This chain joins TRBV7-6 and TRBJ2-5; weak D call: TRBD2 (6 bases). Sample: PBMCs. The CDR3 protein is CASSLAATLIGGQETQYF. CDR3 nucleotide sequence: TGTGCCAGCAGCTTAGCGGCAACACTTATCGGGGGACAAGAGACCCAGTACTTC.